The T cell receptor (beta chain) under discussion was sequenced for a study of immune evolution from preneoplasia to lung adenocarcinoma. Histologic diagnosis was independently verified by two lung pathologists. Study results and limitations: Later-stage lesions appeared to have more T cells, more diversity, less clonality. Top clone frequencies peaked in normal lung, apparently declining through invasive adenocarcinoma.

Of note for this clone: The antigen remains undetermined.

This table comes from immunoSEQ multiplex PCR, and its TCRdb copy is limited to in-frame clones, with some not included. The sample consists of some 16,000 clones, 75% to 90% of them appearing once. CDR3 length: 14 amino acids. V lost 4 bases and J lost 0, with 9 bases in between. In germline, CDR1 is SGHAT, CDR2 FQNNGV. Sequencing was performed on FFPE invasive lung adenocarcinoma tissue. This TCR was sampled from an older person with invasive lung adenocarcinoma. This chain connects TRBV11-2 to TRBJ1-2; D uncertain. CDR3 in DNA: TGTGCCAGCAGCTCAGTACCCGCTAACTATGGCTACACCTTC. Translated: CASSSVPANYGYTF.